This TCR beta chain stems from a study of response to subunit inactivated influenza vaccine. TCRdb analysed the RT-PCR reads with MiXCR anew, one entry per CDR3 protein. The data contain just under 550,000 distinct CDR3 sequences, under 30% of them singletons. There are many counts of this clonotype. This sample was shared with a second study, whose subject was T cells expressing NK-cell markers. That paper states: Generation of TCR beta cDNA was performed by 5'RACE template switching incorporating UMIs. Among CD8+ T cells from over 5 donors, dominant NKG2C+ clonotypes accounted for about 1.0-7.0%.

The source material was CD4+ T cells sorted from PBMCs, sampled roughly 12 days after vaccination. This receptor was obtained from a man aged 50-60 years who received an inactivated influenza vaccine.

The CDR3 DNA reads as TGTGCCATCAGTGAGTTCGGAACGAATGAGCAGTTCTTC. As protein: CAISEFGTNEQFF. V and J are TRBV10-3 and TRBJ2-1; D is undetermined. Germline lookup yields CDR1 ENHRY and CDR2 SYGVKD. The V end was cut by 1 base, the J end by 7 bases, with 8 bases between. The CDR3 covers 13 residues.